These T cell receptor beta chains were read from a single sample in a study of T cells after yellow fever vaccination. TCRdb reprocessed the 5' RACE reads via MiXCR and lists one record per CDR3 protein. Counted here are around 120,000 distinct CDR3 sequences, roughly 15% occurring once; the ten biggest clones make up about 42%. Material: CD8+ T cells sorted from PBMCs, obtained 5 days after the yellow fever booster vaccination. These receptors originate from a man aged 18 to 35 who received the YFV17D yellow fever vaccine. The CDR3 runs from the conserved cysteine through the conserved F or W. D genes are given only for firm matches. For some rows the clone size is stated as once, few or many, or as a class when expanded; others skip it.

>TRBJ2-7|NA|TRBV4-1|NA
TGCGCCAGCAGCCGACAAAACAGGGGAGGCAACGAGCAGTACTTC
CASSRQNRGGNEQYF
>TRBJ2-7|few|TRBV10-3|NA
TGTGCCATCAGTGACGTCGGGCAGGGCGCCTACGAGCAGTACTTC
CAISDVGQGAYEQYF
>TRBJ2-3|many|TRBV20-1|TRBD2
TGCAGTGCTAGAGCATCAATCACTTATAGCGGGGGTGGGAATACGCAGTATTTT
CSARASITYSGGGNTQYF
>TRBJ2-7|few|TRBV6-1|NA
TGTGCCAGCAGTGCCCTGGATACCTACGAGCAGTACTTC
CASSALDTYEQYF
>TRBJ2-3|many|TRBV9|TRBD2
TGTGCCAGCAGCCTAAGGGCCACAATAGCGGGGGGGCCAGATACGCAGTATTTT
CASSLRATIAGGPDTQYF
>TRBJ2-4|NA|TRBV7-8|TRBD2
TGTGCCAGCAGCTTAGCGCTAGCGGGGGCGGGGGCCAAAAACATTCAGTACTTC
CASSLALAGAGAKNIQYF
>TRBJ1-1|NA|TRBV9|NA
TGTGCCAGCAGCGTAGCGGGCAGTAGTGAAGCTTTCTTT
CASSVAGSSEAFF
>TRBJ1-2|NA|TRBV6-6|NA
TGTGCGACCGAAGGCTACACCTTC
CATEGYTF
>TRBJ2-3|few|TRBV29-1|TRBD2
TGCAGCGTTGAAGAAGGTAGCGGGGTAAGCACAGATACGCAGTATTTT
CSVEEGSGVSTDTQYF
>TRBJ2-1|few|TRBV6-2/TRBV6-3|TRBD2
TGTGCCAGCAGCCGTCGGGGGGGAGATTACAATGAGCAGTTCTTC
CASSRRGGDYNEQFF
>TRBJ2-1|many|TRBV13|TRBD2
TGTGCCAGCAGCCCGGGGGGGGGATACAATGAGCAGTTCTTC
CASSPGGGYNEQFF
>TRBJ1-1|NA|TRBV3-1|NA
TGTGCCAGCAGCCAAGATTCATTAGAAGCTTTCTTT
CASSQDSLEAFF
>TRBJ2-2|NA|TRBV19|NA
TGTGCCAGTGCTGACAGGTGGAACACCGGGGAGCTGTTTTTT
CASADRWNTGELFF
>TRBJ1-6|few|TRBV10-3|NA
TGTGCCATCAGTGAGGGAAGCCCTTCACCCCTCCACTTT
CAISEGSPSPLHF
>TRBJ1-4|few|TRBV28|NA
TGTGCCAGCAGTTTGGGTCCAGGGAGGAGTTGGAGTGAAAAACTGTTTTTT
CASSLGPGRSWSEKLFF
>TRBJ1-2|NA|TRBV4-3|NA
TGCGCCAGCAGCCAAGAGGTGACGGTAACTTCCTATGGCTACACCTTC
CASSQEVTVTSYGYTF
>TRBJ2-5|many|TRBV4-1|NA
TGCGCCAGCAGCATAGGTCCAGGGGAAGAGACCCAGTACTTC
CASSIGPGEETQYF